This T cell receptor beta chain was recorded in a study of low-dose radiotherapy and immunotherapy resistance in tumors. About the research overall: A total of 13 Gy over 26 weeks was given to Cohort 2 as 1 Gy per fraction every two weeks. From cycle 1 day 1, patients took oral aspirin 300 mg every day for four cycles.

Alpha and beta chains were covered, as first-strand cDNA relied on TRAV- and TRBV-specific primers. TCR amplification involved about 21 PCR cycles with a constant-region primer and V-primer adapter. Using its own MiXCR run on the reads, TCRdb lists one record per CDR3 protein. Seen here are 64,000 or so distinct CDR3 sequences, around 27% observed once, and the top ten hold approximately 7%. V dropped 3 bases and J dropped 8; count of bases not matched to a gene: 4. The germline CDR1 and CDR2 sequences are SGHRS and YFSETQ. The length of the CDR3 is 13 residues. Time point reported: before trial treatment. Eligible patients had advanced solid tumors lacking tumor-infiltrating lymphocytes.

The chain combines TRBV5-1 with TRBJ2-1; 8 bases are a match to TRBD1. The TCR originated in a male donor with rectosigmoid adenocarcinoma. The source was PBMCs, collected before treatment. CDR3 bases: TGCGCCAGCAGCTCCGGACAGGGCTATGAGCAGTTCTTC. It translates to CASSSGQGYEQFF. The full variable domain, with the rest looked up from reference TRBV5-1 and TRBJ2-1, is KAGVTQTPRYLIKTRGQQVTLSCSPISGHRSVSWYQQTPGQGLQFLFEYFSETQRNKGNFPGRFSGRQFSNSRSEMNVSTLELGDSALYLCASSSGQGYEQFFGPGTRLTVL.